Below are 20 T cell receptor beta chains sequenced from a single sample in a study of tumor and adjacent non-tumor tissue in lung cancer. No cell sorting was done before RNA was extracted from the tissue. The library came from three nested PCR rounds adapted from ARM-PCR protocols. Using its own MiXCR run on the multiplex PCR reads, TCRdb lists one record per CDR3 protein. The table has about 200,000 distinct CDR3 sequences, about 71% seen once; the top ten hold roughly 24%. The sequencing input was lung tumor tissue. These receptors were collected from a man between 60 and 75 years old with non-small cell lung cancer.

As concerns this clonotype: This may stem from a read error, because a much larger clone lies one nucleotide away. This is likely a read error, given that the CDR3 carries no conserved phenylalanine or tryptophan at its end. CDR3 amino acids: CSGYRVNTEAFL. The CDR3 DNA sequence: TGCAGCGGTTACAGGGTTAACACTGAAGCTTTCTTA. The chain links TRBV29-1 to TRBJ1-1; tentatively, D is TRBD1 (6 bases). The CDR3 extends over 12 amino acids. V lost 7 bases to trimming and J lost 2 bases, with 11 bases between them. Germline V gene lookup returns CDR1 SQVTM and CDR2 ANQGSEA.

In the case of this clonotype: Since the CDR3 does not end with the conserved phenylalanine or tryptophan, this likely comes from a read error. The chain couples TRBV5-4 to TRBJ1-2; TRBD1 agrees at 7 bases. After removal of 4 bases from V and 4 bases from J, the junction contained 7 bases not matched to a gene. The CDR3 sequence is 14 residues long. The germline V gene encodes CDR1 SGHNT and CDR2 YYREEE (reference sequence). The CDR3, as DNA: TGTGCCAGCAGCGGACGACAGGGAGGCTATGGCTACACCTTG. Its protein product is CASSGRQGGYGYTL.

CDR3 sequence reads: CASSEGAGLGSPLHF. The CDR3 DNA reads TGTGCCAGCAGTGAAGGAGCAGGGCTTGGGTCACCCCTCCACTTT. The gene calls are TRBV6-1 and TRBJ1-6, with D possibly TRBD1 on 5 matching bases. V shed 1 base and J shed 10 bases, with 14 bases lying between them. The CDR3 has 15 residues. Looked up from germline, CDR1 is MNHNS and CDR2 is SASEGT.

About this clonotype itself: The junction differs from germline at one of its ends, possibly a read error. The chain carries TRBV11-2 and TRBJ2-7; D is unresolved. Per germline, CDR1 SGHAT and CDR2 FQNNGV. The CDR3 has 17 amino acids. Here the CDR3 DNA reads TGTGCCAGCGGCTTAGACGGAAGGGTAGTGGGAATCTACGAGCAGTACTTC. Translated, it gives CASGLDGRVVGIYEQYF.

With regard to this clonotype: This could be a read error, since a much larger clone is one nucleotide away. This chain uses TRBV12-3 or TRBV12-4 with TRBJ2-2; D is uncertain. The CDR3 runs to 14 residues. V was shortened by 2 bases and J by 1 base, with 5 bases between the two germline ends. In DNA form, the CDR3 reads TGTGCCAGCAGTTTAAACAGGAACACCGGGGAGCTGTTTTTT. Translation gives CASSLNRNTGELFF.

This clonotype was recorded many times. The chain employs TRBV10-2 and TRBJ1-5; 10 positions match TRBD1. Per germline, CDR1 WSHSY and CDR2 SAAADI. The ends lost 5 bases at V and 2 bases at J; junction bases unmatched: 3. CDR3 length: 15 residues. CDR3 bases: TGCGCCAGCAGTATCGGGACAGGGGGCAATCAGCCCCAGCATTTT. Its translation is CASSIGTGGNQPQHF.

The chain couples TRBV5-4 to TRBJ1-1, with 9 bases aligning to TRBD1. The CDR3 extends over 13 amino acids. Germline V gives CDR1 SGHNT, CDR2 YYREEE (reference sequence). Germline trimming cut 6 bases from V and 7 bases from J; bases unmatched to any gene: 7. Here the CDR3 DNA reads TGTGCCAGCAATAACAGGGGGCGGATTGAAGCTTTCTTT. It codes for CASNNRGRIEAFF.

This clonotype appeared once. This chain uses TRBV20-1 with TRBJ1-5, with a possible D match to TRBD1 (6 bases). V lost 7 bases and J lost 4, with 23 bases in between. Germline CDR1 is DFQATT and CDR2 is SNEGSKA (reference sequence). There are 16 residues in the CDR3. Written as DNA, the CDR3 is TGCAGTGTCATGACTCTCTTCGGGACACCAAATCAGCCCCAGCATTTT. This sequence encodes CSVMTLFGTPNQPQHF.

The rearrangement joins TRBV20-1 to TRBJ2-5, with 7 bases identical to TRBD1. Trimming took 2 bases from V and 6 from J; bases not matched to a gene: 12. CDR3 length equals 15 residues. Germline CDR1 and CDR2: DFQATT and SNEGSKA (reference sequence). This CDR3 is CSARPMTGLAKTQYF. The CDR3 nucleotides read TGCAGTGCTAGACCCATGACAGGGTTGGCCAAGACCCAGTACTTC.

On this clonotype: A much larger clonotype is one base distant, so this may be a read error. The V call is TRBV12-3 or TRBV12-4, the J call TRBJ1-3; 8 bases align to TRBD1. The CDR3 totals 15 residues. The CDR3 DNA reads as TGTGCCTGCAGCCCGGACAGGGCCGGGGGAAACACCATATATTTT. Translated, it gives CACSPDRAGGNTIYF.

Notes on this clonotype: At one end the junction does not follow the germline gene, possibly because of a read error. The chain uses TRBV11-3 and TRBJ1-5; maybe TRBD1 (5 bases). Per germline, CDR1 SGHNT and CDR2 YENEEA. This CDR3 is built from 13 residues. CDR3 bases: TGTGCCGGCAGCTCCCAGGGAAATCAGCCCCAGCAATTT. It encodes CAGSSQGNQPQQF.

In this sample, this clonotype turned up a few times. V is TRBV24-1 and J is TRBJ1-2, with 7 positions matching TRBD1. There are 15 residues in the CDR3. V lost 3 bases to trimming and J lost 5 bases; unmatched junction nucleotides: 8. Germline CDR1 reads KGHDR; CDR2 reads SFDVKD. CDR3 protein: CATSDGGGQKYGYTF. DNA of the CDR3: TGTGCCACCAGTGATGGGGGGGGACAGAAGTATGGCTACACCTTC.

The sample holds a few counts of this clonotype. The conserved phenylalanine or tryptophan is not found at the CDR3 terminus, so this likely reflects a read error. The chain uses TRBV29-1 and TRBJ1-2, with a possible D match to TRBD1 (6 bases). Looked up from germline, CDR1 is SQVTM and CDR2 is ANQGSEA. The CDR3 contains 12 residues. The CDR3 is CSVQGGGYGYTL. The CDR3 DNA sequence: TGCAGTGTCCAAGGGGGTGGCTATGGCTACACCTTA.

A note on this clonotype: One end of the junction does not line up with germline, which may come from a read error. V gene TRBV6-5 combines with J gene TRBJ2-7, with D perhaps TRBD1 or TRBD2 (5 bases each). Germline V gene sequence: CDR1 MNHEY, CDR2 SVGAGI. The CDR3 covers 15 residues. Here the CDR3 reads CGSGNGGVTRYEQYF. The CDR3, as DNA: TGTGGCAGCGGCAATGGGGGAGTCACTCGCTACGAGCAATATTTC.

As regards this clonotype: One end of the junction fails to match germline, which may point to a read error. V is TRBV11-2 and J is TRBJ2-3, with D possibly being TRBD1 (5 bases). The germline CDR1 and CDR2 sequences are SGHAT and FQNNGV. The CDR3 covers 17 residues. The CDR3 DNA reads as TGTGCCAACAGCGTAACCCGGATAGGGGCTAGCACAGATACGCAGTATTTT. It codes for CANSVTRIGASTDTQYF.

This chain uses TRBV5-1 with TRBJ2-5; perhaps D is TRBD1 or TRBD2 (5 bases each). V was trimmed by 4 bases and J by 4 bases, leaving 17 bases between them. The CDR3 has 15 amino acids. Germline V lookup: CDR1 SGHRS, CDR2 YFSETQ. The CDR3 is CASSPLGTWGETQYF. CDR3 in DNA: TGCGCCAGCAGCCCCCTGGGGACCTGGGGAGAGACCCAGTACTTC.

To note about this clonotype: A junction end diverges from the germline sequence, so it may reflect a read error. V gene TRBV12-3 or TRBV12-4 combines with J gene TRBJ1-3; D might be TRBD1 (5 bases). The CDR3 is 14 amino acids. The CDR3: CTSSLGDSGNTIYF. The CDR3, as DNA: TGTACCAGCAGTTTAGGGGATAGTGGAAACACCATATATTTT.

The chain couples TRBV6-6 to TRBJ1-2; 7 nucleotides match TRBD1. CDR3 size: 13 residues. The V gene's germline CDR1 is MNHNY and CDR2 SVGAGI (reference sequence). After removal of 6 bases from V and 9 bases from J, the junction contained 10 bases not matched to a gene. The CDR3 sequence is CASRSTGDNSYTF. Here the CDR3 DNA reads TGTGCCAGCAGATCCACAGGGGATAATAGCTACACCTTC.

Concerning this clonotype: The germline gene is not matched at one end of the junction; a read error may be the cause. The rearrangement joins TRBV4-1 to TRBJ2-7; D unclear. Germline CDR1 and CDR2: MGHRA and YSYEKL. This CDR3 region has 15 residues. The CDR3 region is CASSLCTESSYEQYF. The CDR3, as DNA: TGCGCCAGCAGCCTTTGCACCGAAAGCTCCTATGAGCAGTACTTC.

As concerns this clonotype: At one boundary the junction diverges from the germline segment, which might be a read error. This rearrangement joins TRBV11-2 to TRBJ1-2; D not resolved. The CDR3 loop spans 14 amino acids. Germline CDR1 is SGHAT and CDR2 is FQNNGV. The CDR3 DNA reads as TGTGCCAGCAGCTTAATGAACACTAACCATGGCTATACCTTC. This codes for CASSLMNTNHGYTF.